This T cell receptor beta chain was sequenced for a study of blood T cells in healthy people across ages. Looking at the study overall: Through template switching, about one barcoded beta molecule was captured per two T cells, as measured in model experiments. General observations from the study: In long-lived donors, naive CD4+ cell counts and diversity exceeded those of aged donors.

The CDR3 contains 14 residues. V shed 3 bases, J shed 3 bases, and the junction held 4 bases outside the gene matches. Per germline, CDR1 SGHRS and CDR2 YFSETQ. As to this clonotype: What it binds is unknown.

Using a J-beta primer mix together with a sample-barcoded 5' primer, a second PCR was run for roughly 7 to 12 cycles. No fewer than 2.5 million CDR3-containing paired-end reads came from each sample. TCRdb independently ran MiXCR on the 5' RACE reads; one entry per CDR3 protein. The sample records about 1.8 million distinct CDR3 sequences, around 48% being singletons. Sequences were obtained from blood. The chain carries TRBV5-1 and TRBJ2-5, with 8 bases fitting TRBD2. The clonotype comes from a woman aged 35 to 49 in good health. In DNA, the CDR3 is TGCGCCAGCAGCTCAGTAGCGGGGAAAGAGACCCAGTACTTC. Amino acid sequence: CASSSVAGKETQYF.